This TCR beta chain was obtained from a study of blood T cell repertoires in COVID-19. Study overall: The cDNA or gDNA used as material had been derived from T cells, B-cell-depleted T cells, or PBMCs.

Only in-frame clones appear in the TCRdb table, and some are missing; sequencing was by immunoSEQ multiplex PCR. The table includes around 150,000 clones, 85% detected once. The CDR3 covers 16 residues. CDR1 is LNHDA and CDR2 is SQIVND in the germline V gene (reference sequence). Trimming took 1 base from V and 4 from J; bases not matched to a gene: 8. The V gene is TRBV19, the J gene TRBJ2-5; 8 bases are shared with TRBD2. What was sequenced was peripheral blood. This receptor was identified in a human donor with acute or convalescent COVID-19. The donor label of this sample is uncertain. In nucleotides, the CDR3 is TGTGCCAGTAGTATAGCGCCGGGGGGGAGAGGAGAGACCCAGTACTTC. Its translation: CASSIAPGGRGETQYF.